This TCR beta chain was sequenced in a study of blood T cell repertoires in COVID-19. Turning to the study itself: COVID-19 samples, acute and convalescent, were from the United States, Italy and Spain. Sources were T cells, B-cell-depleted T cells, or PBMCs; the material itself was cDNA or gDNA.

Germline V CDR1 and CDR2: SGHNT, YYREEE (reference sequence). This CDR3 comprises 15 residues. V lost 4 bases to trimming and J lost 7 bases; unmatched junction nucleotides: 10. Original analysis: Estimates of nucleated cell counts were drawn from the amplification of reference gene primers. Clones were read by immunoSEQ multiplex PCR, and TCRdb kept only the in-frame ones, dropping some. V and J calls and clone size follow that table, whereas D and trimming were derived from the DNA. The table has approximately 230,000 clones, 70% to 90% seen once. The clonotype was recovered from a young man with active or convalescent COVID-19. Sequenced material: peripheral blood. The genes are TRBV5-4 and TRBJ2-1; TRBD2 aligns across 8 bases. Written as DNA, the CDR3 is TGTGCCAGCAGCCCGGGACTAGTAGTAATGAATGAGCAGTTCTTC. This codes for CASSPGLVVMNEQFF.